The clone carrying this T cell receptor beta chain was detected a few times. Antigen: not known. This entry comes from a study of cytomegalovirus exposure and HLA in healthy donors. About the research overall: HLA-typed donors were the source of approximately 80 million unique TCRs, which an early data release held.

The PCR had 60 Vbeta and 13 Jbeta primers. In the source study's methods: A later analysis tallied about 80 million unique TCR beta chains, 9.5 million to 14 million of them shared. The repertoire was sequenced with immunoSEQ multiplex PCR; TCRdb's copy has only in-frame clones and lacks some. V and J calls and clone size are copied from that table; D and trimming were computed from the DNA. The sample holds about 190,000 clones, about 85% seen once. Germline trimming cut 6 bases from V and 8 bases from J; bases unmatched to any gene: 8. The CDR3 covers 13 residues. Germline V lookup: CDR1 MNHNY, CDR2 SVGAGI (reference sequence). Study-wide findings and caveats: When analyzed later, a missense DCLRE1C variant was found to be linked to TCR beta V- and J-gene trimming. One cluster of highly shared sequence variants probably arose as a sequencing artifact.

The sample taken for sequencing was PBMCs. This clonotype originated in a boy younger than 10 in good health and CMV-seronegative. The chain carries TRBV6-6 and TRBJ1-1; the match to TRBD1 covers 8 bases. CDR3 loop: CASRIFRDREAFF. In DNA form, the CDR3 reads TGTGCCAGCAGGATATTTCGGGACAGGGAAGCTTTCTTT.